The present entry profiles one T cell receptor beta chain with its context. The antigen is undetermined. Time point noted: cycle 4 day 1 (C4D1), after around six weeks of nivolumab. After autologous stem cell transplantation all patients relapsed, and prior brentuximab vedotin exposure differed between cohorts. This CDR3 comprises 14 residues. The germline V gene has CDR1 MNHEY and CDR2 SMNVEV (reference sequence). Trimming pared 2 bases from V and 4 bases from J, leaving 9 bases between. The sample comes from a study of PD-1 blockade in classical Hodgkin lymphoma. General study findings and limits: The study reported lower baseline TCR diversity in newly diagnosed patients than in healthy donors. Exclusion was applied to patients who started nivolumab under 1 year after ASCT.

Measured with immunoSEQ multiplex PCR; TCRdb has only the in-frame clones, and not every one. The sample holds 64,000 or so clones; about 90% are singletons and the top ten take 9% to 12%. This material consisted of peripheral blood mononuclear cells (PBMCs), taken before the fourth cycle of nivolumab. The chain employs TRBV27 and TRBJ1-5; D possibly corresponds to TRBD1 (5 bases). The TCR comes from a human donor with classical Hodgkin lymphoma. CDR3 bases: TGTGCCAGCAGTTTAGTGGGGGAAAATCAGCCCCAGCATTTT. As protein: CASSLVGENQPQHF.